A selection of T cell receptor beta chains follows, all from one sample in a study of control samples from healthy donors and cancer patients. Clones were sequenced by immunoSEQ multiplex PCR, and TCRdb holds only the in-frame ones, with some missing. The sample records under 150,000 clones, roughly 91% being singletons. Sample: PBMCs. The origin of the receptors is a man aged 45 to 65 with head and neck cancer. CDR3s include the opening cysteine and the closing phenylalanine or tryptophan. The D gene is left open where the match is weak. Only some rows state a clone size, as once, few, many or a class for expanded clones.

J gene | clone size | D gene | V gene | CDR3 protein | CDR3 DNA
TRBJ1-4 | . | . | TRBV6-6 | CASSDLRRATNEKLFF | TGTGCCAGCAGCGACCTCCGTCGGGCTACTAATGAAAAACTGTTTTTT
TRBJ2-7 | . | . | TRBV6-5 | CASSPGHAYEQYF | TGTGCCAGCAGTCCGGGACATGCCTACGAGCAGTACTTC
TRBJ2-1 | . | TRBD2 | TRBV20-1 | CSASSGGVRNEQFF | TGCAGTGCTAGTTCGGGGGGGGTTCGCAATGAGCAGTTCTTC
TRBJ2-2 | once | . | TRBV7-9 | CASSLTANTGELFF | TGTGCCAGCAGCTTAACGGCGAACACCGGGGAGCTGTTTTTT
TRBJ2-7 | . | . | TRBV6-5 | CASITPYEQYF | TGTGCCAGTATTACACCCTACGAGCAGTACTTC
TRBJ2-3 | . | . | TRBV5-1 | CASSQDRFTDTQYF | TGCGCCAGCAGTCAGGATAGGTTCACAGATACGCAGTATTTT
TRBJ1-1 | . | TRBD1 | TRBV5-4 | CASSLGGGGAGTEAFF | TGTGCCAGCAGCTTGGGGGGAGGGGGCGCCGGGACTGAAGCTTTCTTT
TRBJ2-2 | . | TRBD1 | TRBV5-4 | CASSSDRADTGELFF | TGTGCCAGCAGTTCGGACAGGGCCGACACCGGGGAGCTGTTTTTT
TRBJ1-1 | . | . | TRBV9 | CASSVVTGATEAFF | TGTGCCAGCAGCGTAGTGACAGGCGCCACTGAAGCTTTCTTT
TRBJ1-4 | . | . | TRBV25-1 | CASSEGRRGLTNEKLFF | TGTGCCAGCAGTGAAGGGCGCAGGGGATTAACTAATGAAAAACTGTTTTTT
TRBJ1-2 | . | . | TRBV6-5 | CASTIQENYGYTF | TGTGCCAGCACCATACAGGAGAACTATGGCTACACCTTC
TRBJ2-1 | . | . | TRBV3-1/TRBV3-2 | CASSQRGGGYNEQFF | TGTGCCAGCAGCCAAAGGGGGGGCGGGTACAATGAGCAGTTCTTC
TRBJ2-3 | . | TRBD1 | TRBV29-1 | CSVQQGWLTSTDTQYF | TGCAGCGTTCAACAGGGGTGGCTAACTAGCACAGATACGCAGTATTTT
TRBJ1-1 | . | . | TRBV6-6 | CASTITLGTEAFF | TGTGCCAGCACCATTACCCTGGGGACTGAAGCTTTCTTT
TRBJ1-6 | . | . | TRBV6-4 | CASSEMGSSPLHF | TGTGCCAGCAGTGAAATGGGGAGCTCACCCCTCCACTTT
TRBJ1-6 | . | TRBD1 | TRBV19 | CASSRDRGQSYNSPLHF | TGTGCCAGTAGTCGAGACAGGGGTCAGTCCTATAATTCACCCCTCCACTTT
TRBJ1-2 | . | . | TRBV7-3 | CASSSGRHGFGGYTF | TGTGCCAGCAGCTCGGGGCGCCATGGATTTGGGGGCTACACCTTC
TRBJ2-7 | . | . | TRBV7-2 | CASSLALVYEQYF | TGTGCCAGCAGCTTAGCGTTGGTTTACGAGCAGTACTTC
TRBJ2-5 | . | TRBD1 | TRBV7-2 | CASSLRGRGLKETQYF | TGTGCCAGCAGCTTACGGGGCAGGGGGTTGAAAGAGACCCAGTACTTC
TRBJ2-5 | few | TRBD2 | TRBV7-3 | CASSLYPRGGLGETQYF | TGTGCCAGCAGCTTATACCCCCGGGGGGGCCTCGGGGAGACCCAGTACTTC
TRBJ1-1 | . | . | TRBV3-1/TRBV3-2 | CASSQEVLNTEAFF | TGTGCCAGCAGCCAAGAGGTACTTAACACTGAAGCTTTCTTT
TRBJ1-4 | . | TRBD1 | TRBV7-2 | CASSRQGTTNEKLFF | TGTGCCAGCAGCAGACAGGGGACAACTAATGAAAAACTGTTTTTT
TRBJ1-5 | . | . | TRBV6-5 | CASSQERPGPQHF | TGTGCCAGCAGCCAAGAAAGACCGGGGCCCCAGCATTTT
TRBJ2-2 | few | . | TRBV5-1 | CASSFEATNTGELFF | TGCGCCAGCAGCTTTGAAGCCACGAACACCGGGGAGCTGTTTTTT
TRBJ1-2 | . | . | TRBV12-3/TRBV12-4 | CASSLSLHGYTF | TGTGCCAGCAGTTTATCTCTCCATGGCTACACCTTC
TRBJ1-6 | once | TRBD1 | TRBV5-6 | CASSLRTGGFSNSPLHF | TGTGCCAGCAGCTTGAGGACAGGGGGGTTCTCTAATTCACCCCTCCACTTT
TRBJ2-2 | once | TRBD1 | TRBV7-9 | CASSHWTGRTGELFF | TGTGCCAGCAGCCATTGGACAGGGAGGACCGGGGAGCTGTTTTTT
TRBJ2-4 | . | . | TRBV7-9 | CASSPKSRNIQYF | TGTGCCAGCAGCCCTAAATCCAGGAACATTCAGTACTTC
TRBJ2-5 | . | . | TRBV5-4 | CASSQDSQETQYF | TGTGCCAGCAGTCAAGACAGCCAAGAGACCCAGTACTTC
TRBJ2-3 | . | TRBD2 | TRBV27 | CASSWTSFTDTQYF | TGTGCCAGCAGTTGGACTAGCTTCACAGATACGCAGTATTTT
TRBJ1-1 | . | . | TRBV7-9 | CASSIYRDTEAFF | TGTGCCAGCAGCATATACAGGGACACTGAAGCTTTCTTT
TRBJ1-6 | . | . | TRBV7-2 | CASSYTNSPLHF | TGTGCCAGCAGTTACACTAATTCACCCCTCCACTTT
TRBJ2-1 | . | . | TRBV2 | CASRTPRRNLGNEQFF | TGTGCCAGCAGAACCCCTAGGCGCAACCTTGGCAATGAGCAGTTCTTC
TRBJ2-3 | . | . | TRBV5-1 | CASSVQGSRDTQYF | TGCGCCAGCAGCGTTCAGGGCTCGAGGGATACGCAGTATTTT
TRBJ1-2 | . | TRBD1 | TRBV15 | CATSRDPGTEYGYTF | TGTGCCACCAGCAGAGATCCGGGGACAGAGTATGGCTACACCTTC
TRBJ1-5 | . | TRBD1 | TRBV7-2 | CASSFRTGSSDQPQHF | TGTGCCAGCAGCTTTCGGACAGGGTCGTCCGATCAGCCCCAGCATTTT
TRBJ1-4 | . | TRBD1 | TRBV25-1 | CASSERTGRKGTNEKLFF | TGTGCCAGCAGTGAACGGACAGGGAGAAAGGGAACTAATGAAAAACTGTTTTTT
TRBJ2-2 | . | TRBD2 | TRBV4-2 | CVSSQGTGGDTGELFF | TGTGTCAGCAGCCAAGGCACGGGGGGGGACACCGGGGAGCTGTTTTTT
TRBJ1-6 | . | . | TRBV10-3 | CAISESNSPLHF | TGTGCCATCAGTGAGTCCAATTCACCCCTCCACTTT